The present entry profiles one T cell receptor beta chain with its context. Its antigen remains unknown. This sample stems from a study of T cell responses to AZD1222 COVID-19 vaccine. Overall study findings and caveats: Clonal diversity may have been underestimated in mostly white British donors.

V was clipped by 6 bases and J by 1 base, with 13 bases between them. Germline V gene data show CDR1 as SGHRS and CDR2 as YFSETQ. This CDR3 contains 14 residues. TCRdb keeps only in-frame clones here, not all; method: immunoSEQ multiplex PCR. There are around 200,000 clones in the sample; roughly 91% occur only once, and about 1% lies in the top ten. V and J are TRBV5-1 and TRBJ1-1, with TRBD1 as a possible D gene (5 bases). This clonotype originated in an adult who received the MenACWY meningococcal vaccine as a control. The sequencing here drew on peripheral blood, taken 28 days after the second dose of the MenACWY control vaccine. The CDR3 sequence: CASTPSGGNTEAFF. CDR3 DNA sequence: TGCGCCAGCACCCCCTCGGGGGGGAACACTGAAGCTTTCTTT.